One sample yielded the 5 T cell receptor beta chains listed below, sequenced in a study of CD8 T cells in ankylosing spondylitis. TCRdb analysed the 5' RACE reads with MiXCR anew, one entry per CDR3 protein. The data contain 90,000 to 120,000 distinct CDR3 sequences, around 24% of them singletons. The source material was synovial fluid, either unsorted or a sorted T cell fraction (not recorded which). These receptors were obtained from a male donor with ankylosing spondylitis.

This clonotype has just a few counts. The V gene is TRBV10-2, the J gene TRBJ2-2; possible D gene TRBD1, 5 bases. This CDR3 spans 13 amino acids. Germline V gene sequence: CDR1 WSHSY, CDR2 SAAADI. Trimming left V 2 bases short and J 4 bases short, with 5 bases between. CDR3 loop: CASSEQGTGELFF. DNA of the CDR3: TGCGCCAGCAGTGAGCAGGGCACCGGGGAGCTGTTTTTT.

This clonotype occurred once. The CDR3 sequence is CASNSAGSYTGELFF. The CDR3 nucleotides are TGTGCCAGCAACTCTGCTGGCAGTTACACCGGGGAGCTGTTTTTT. The chain employs TRBV3-1 and TRBJ2-2, with D unclear. Germline loops: CDR1 LGHDT, CDR2 YNNKEL (reference sequence). The CDR3 has 15 amino acids. Trimming pared 7 bases from V and 3 bases from J, leaving 15 bases between.

Many counts were recorded for this clonotype. J is TRBJ2-1 and V is TRBV27, with D hard to call. Trimming shortened V by 2 bases and J by 5 bases, and 1 base separated the two germline ends. CDR1 and CDR2 from the germline V gene are MNHEY and SMNVEV (reference sequence). The CDR3 totals 11 residues. Written as DNA, the CDR3 is TGTGCCAGCAGTTTAAACAATGAGCAGTTCTTC. Encoded protein: CASSLNNEQFF.

The chain links TRBV4-1 to TRBJ1-2; 7 bases map to TRBD1. In germline, CDR1 is MGHRA, CDR2 YSYEKL. V shed 4 bases and J 7 bases; nucleotides not matched to a gene: 9. This CDR3 spans 14 amino acids. The CDR3 region is CASSLRSTGSGYTF. CDR3 in DNA: TGCGCCAGCAGCCTTCGTTCGACAGGGAGTGGCTACACCTTC.

V is TRBV12-3 or TRBV12-4 and J is TRBJ2-3; D gene unclear. V shed 3 bases and J shed 3 bases, with 13 bases lying between them. The CDR3 consists of 15 residues. In nucleotides, the CDR3 is TGTGCCAGCAGTTTGGTTGGGATTGGGACAGATACGCAGTATTTT. This sequence encodes CASSLVGIGTDTQYF.